This paragraph reports one T cell receptor (beta chain). Its target is unknown. Time point defined: blood 2 weeks post-SBRT. Indicated treatment: 15 Gy SBRT to primary tumor, nephrectomy 4 weeks later. Germline V gives CDR1 MNHEY, CDR2 SVGAGI. The CDR3 is 12 amino acids. Trimming pared 6 bases from V and 7 bases from J, leaving 12 bases between. Measured with immunoSEQ multiplex PCR; TCRdb has only the in-frame clones, and not every one. The sample lists about 150,000 clones, roughly 86% occurring once. The data stem from a study of radiation and T cells in renal cell carcinoma. Study results and caveats: Baseline intratumoral clonotype presence is unknown without pretreatment biopsies.

The sequence derives from a woman between 45 and 60 years old with renal cell carcinoma. The chain uses TRBV6-5 and TRBJ1-1; perhaps TRBD1 as D (6 bases). The sample was blood, taken from a patient whose treatment included radiotherapy and nephrectomy. Written as DNA, the CDR3 is TGTGCCAGCAGGCATGGACAGCTTGAAGCTTTCTTT. Amino acids: CASRHGQLEAFF.